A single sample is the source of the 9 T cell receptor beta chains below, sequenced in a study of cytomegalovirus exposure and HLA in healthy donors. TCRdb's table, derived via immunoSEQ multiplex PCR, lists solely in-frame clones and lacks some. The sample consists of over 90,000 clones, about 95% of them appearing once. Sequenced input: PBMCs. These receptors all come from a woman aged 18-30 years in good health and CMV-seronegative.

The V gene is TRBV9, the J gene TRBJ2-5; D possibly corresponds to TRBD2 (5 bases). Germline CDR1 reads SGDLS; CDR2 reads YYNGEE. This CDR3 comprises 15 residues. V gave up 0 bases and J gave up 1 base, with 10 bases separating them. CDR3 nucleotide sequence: TGTGCCAGCAGCGTAGCTGTCCTAGCCCAAGAGACCCAGTACTTC. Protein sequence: CASSVAVLAQETQYF. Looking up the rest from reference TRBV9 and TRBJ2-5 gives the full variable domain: DSGVTQTPKHLITATGQRVTLRCSPRSGDLSVYWYQQSLDQGLQFLIQYYNGEERAKGNILERFSAQQFPDLHSELNLSSLELGDSALYFCASSVAVLAQETQYFGPGTRLLVL.

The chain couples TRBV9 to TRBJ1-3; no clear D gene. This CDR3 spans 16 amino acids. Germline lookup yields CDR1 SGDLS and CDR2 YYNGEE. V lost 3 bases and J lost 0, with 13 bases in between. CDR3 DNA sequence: TGTGCCAGCAGCGCCAAACCGCCCGGCTCTGGAAACACCATATATTTT. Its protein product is CASSAKPPGSGNTIYF. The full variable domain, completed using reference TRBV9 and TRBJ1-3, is DSGVTQTPKHLITATGQRVTLRCSPRSGDLSVYWYQQSLDQGLQFLIQYYNGEERAKGNILERFSAQQFPDLHSELNLSSLELGDSALYFCASSAKPPGSGNTIYFGEGSWLTVV.

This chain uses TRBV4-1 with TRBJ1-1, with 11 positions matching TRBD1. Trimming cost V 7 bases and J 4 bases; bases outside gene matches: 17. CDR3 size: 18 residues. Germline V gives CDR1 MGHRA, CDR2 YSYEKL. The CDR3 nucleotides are TGCGCCAGCATCCTAAGCCCCGCGGACAGGGGGCTTGGCACTGAAGCTTTCTTT. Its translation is CASILSPADRGLGTEAFF.

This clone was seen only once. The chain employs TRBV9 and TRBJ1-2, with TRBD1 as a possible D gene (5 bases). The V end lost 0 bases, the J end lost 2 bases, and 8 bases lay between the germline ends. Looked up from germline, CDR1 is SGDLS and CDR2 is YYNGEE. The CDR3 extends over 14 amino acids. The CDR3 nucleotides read TGTGCCAGCAGCGTAGGGGCAGGGAACTATGGCTACACCTTC. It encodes CASSVGAGNYGYTF.

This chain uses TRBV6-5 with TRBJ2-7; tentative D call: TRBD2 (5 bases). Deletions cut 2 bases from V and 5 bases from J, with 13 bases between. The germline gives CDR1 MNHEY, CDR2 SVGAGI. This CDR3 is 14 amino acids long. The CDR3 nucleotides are TGTGCCAGCAGTTACATTGCCGGGGTTCACGAGCAGTACTTC. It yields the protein CASSYIAGVHEQYF.

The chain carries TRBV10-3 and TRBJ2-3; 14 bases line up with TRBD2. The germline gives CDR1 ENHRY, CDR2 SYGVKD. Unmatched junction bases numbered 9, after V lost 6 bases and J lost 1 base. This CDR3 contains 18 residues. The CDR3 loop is CAIRPGLAGGQRTDTQYF. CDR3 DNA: TGTGCCATCAGACCCGGACTAGCGGGAGGCCAACGCACAGATACGCAGTATTTT.

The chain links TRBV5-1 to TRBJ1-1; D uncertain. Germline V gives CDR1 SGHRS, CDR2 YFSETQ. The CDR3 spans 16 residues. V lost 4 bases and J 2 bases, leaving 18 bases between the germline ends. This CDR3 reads CASSAGNGIHNTEAFF. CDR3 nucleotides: TGCGCCAGCAGCGCTGGAAACGGGATTCACAACACTGAAGCTTTCTTT.

The CDR3 here is CASGSNRAINEKLFF. CDR3 nucleotide sequence: TGTGCTAGTGGTTCTAACAGGGCAATTAATGAAAAACTGTTTTTT. The rearrangement joins TRBV12-5 to TRBJ1-4; maybe TRBD1 (6 bases). Trimming shortened V by 4 bases and J by 4 bases, and 13 bases separated the two germline ends. Germline lookup yields CDR1 LGHNT and CDR2 FRNRAP. The CDR3 sequence is 15 residues long.

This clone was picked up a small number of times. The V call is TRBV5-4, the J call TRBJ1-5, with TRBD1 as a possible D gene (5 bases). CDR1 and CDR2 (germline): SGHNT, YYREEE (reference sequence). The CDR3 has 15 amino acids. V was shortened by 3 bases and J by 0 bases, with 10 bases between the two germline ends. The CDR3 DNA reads TGTGCCAGCAGCTCTTGGGGGGGTAGCAATCAGCCCCAGCATTTT. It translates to CASSSWGGSNQPQHF.